What follows are 18 T cell receptor beta chains derived from one specimen sequenced in a study of breast tumors, draining lymph nodes, adjacent tissues. TCRdb itself ran the multiplex PCR reads through MiXCR, one entry per CDR3 protein. The table lists approximately 130,000 distinct CDR3 sequences, approximately 20% of them singletons, with roughly 2.7% in the top ten. Samples came from axillary lymph nodes draining the breast cancer. Sequenced input: axillary lymph node tissue. The receptor source for this set is a female donor with breast cancer. Some clones in this sample may be carry-over from other donors' samples.

This clonotype was counted a single time. Since a much larger clone is just one base distant, this may be a read error. The rearrangement links TRBV11-2 to TRBJ1-2; 8 nucleotides match TRBD1. Looked up from germline, CDR1 is SGHAT and CDR2 is FQNNGV. V lost 4 bases to trimming and J lost 7 bases; unmatched junction nucleotides: 11. This CDR3 has 15 amino acids. The DNA for the CDR3 is TGTGCCAGCAGCTCACGGACGGACAGGGCCCCTGGCTACACCTTC. Amino acid sequence: CASSSRTDRAPGYTF.

There are many counts of this clonotype. The CDR3 region has the DNA TGTGCCAGCAGCTCCTATGCGGCCAATGAGCAGTTCTTC. This translates into CASSSYAANEQFF. The chain joins TRBV7-6 to TRBJ2-1; D not resolved. The CDR3 totals 13 residues. Trimming removed 4 bases from V and 6 bases from J, with 10 bases in between. Germline V gene sequence: CDR1 SGHVS, CDR2 FNYEAQ.

This clonotype was seen repeatedly, ten times or more. The chain employs TRBV3-1 and TRBJ2-3, with D possibly matching TRBD1 (6 bases). The germline V gene has CDR1 LGHDT and CDR2 YNNKEL (reference sequence). V shed 3 bases and J shed 2 bases, with 18 bases lying between them. This CDR3 region has 17 residues. The CDR3: CASSHRPTGPNTDTQYF. CDR3 in DNA: TGTGCCAGCAGCCATAGACCAACAGGGCCCAACACAGATACGCAGTATTTT.

DNA for the CDR3: TGCAGTGCTAGAGATAGAGGACAGGGGGCCTCCTACGAGCAGTACTTC. It specifies CSARDRGQGASYEQYF. This sequence joins TRBV20-1 and TRBJ2-7, with 11 nucleotides matching TRBD1. The germline gives CDR1 DFQATT, CDR2 SNEGSKA (reference sequence). The CDR3 has 16 residues. V shed 0 bases and J 0 bases; nucleotides not matched to a gene: 4.

Details on this clonotype: Lacking the conserved final phenylalanine or tryptophan, this CDR3 likely reflects a read error. The chain couples TRBV5-1 to TRBJ2-5; D unclear. Germline CDR1 and CDR2: SGHRS and YFSETQ. The CDR3 loop spans 15 amino acids. Trimming removed 0 bases from V and 4 bases from J, with 13 bases in between. The CDR3 sequence is CASSLDVASRETQYS. In nucleotides, the CDR3 is TGCGCCAGCAGCTTGGACGTCGCGTCTCGAGAGACCCAGTACTCC.

This clonotype was detected ten times or more. The chain has TRBV20-1 and TRBJ2-5, with D unclear. Germline values: CDR1 DFQATT, CDR2 SNEGSKA (reference sequence). This CDR3 is 11 amino acids long. V dropped 7 bases and J dropped 5 bases, with 11 bases sitting between them. The CDR3 DNA follows: TGCAGTGTTCTCTCGGCGGAGACCCAGTACTTC. Translation: CSVLSAETQYF.

Notes on this clonotype: This may be a read error, as it is one base from a much larger clone. CDR3 sequence reads: CASSLREGQGLYRRAVYF. DNA for the CDR3: TGTGCCAGCAGCCTTAGGGAAGGACAGGGCCTATACAGGAGGGCCGTTTACTTC. The rearrangement joins TRBV11-3 to TRBJ2-5; 8 bases align to TRBD1. Germline V gene lookup returns CDR1 SGHNT and CDR2 YENEEA. This CDR3 is 18 amino acids long. Unmatched junction bases numbered 28, after V lost 5 bases and J lost 14 bases.

The rearrangement uses TRBV18 and TRBJ2-5, with D hard to call. Germline values: CDR1 KGHSH, CDR2 LQKENI. This CDR3 spans 13 amino acids. The V gene lost 0 bases and the J gene lost 4 bases, with 6 bases spanning the gap. The CDR3 loop reads CASSPPGRETQYF. CDR3 in DNA: TGTGCCAGCTCACCACCGGGCAGAGAGACCCAGTACTTC.

This clonotype was recorded at least ten times. J is TRBJ2-5 and V is TRBV19, with TRBD1 matching over 7 bases. The germline V gene has CDR1 LNHDA and CDR2 SQIVND (reference sequence). V lost 5 bases, J lost 4 bases, and 13 bases stayed unmatched. CDR3 size: 16 residues. In DNA form, the CDR3 reads TGTGCCAGTAGTTCCCGTGGGGTAGGGGGCACAGAGACCCAGTACTTC. Its translation: CASSSRGVGGTETQYF.

As regards this clonotype: The CDR3 ends on some other residue instead of the conserved phenylalanine or tryptophan, so this is likely a read error. The V and J genes are TRBV2 and TRBJ2-7; TRBD2 aligns across 9 bases. Germline CDR1 reads SNHLY; CDR2 reads FYNNEI. The CDR3 is made up of 14 amino acids. Written as DNA, the CDR3 is TGCGCCGGCGCGGTAGCGGGAGAATACGGCGAGCAGTACTCC. This encodes CAGAVAGEYGEQYS.

This clonotype was recorded many times. The chain employs TRBV27 and TRBJ2-1; TRBD2 aligns across 8 bases. V trimming: 0 bases; J trimming: 15 bases; junction bases outside the gene matches: 7. CDR1 and CDR2 from the germline V gene are MNHEY and SMNVEV (reference sequence). This CDR3 is 13 amino acids long. CDR3 amino acids: CASSLSPTSGLFF. For the CDR3, the DNA is TGTGCCAGCAGTTTATCCCCAACTAGCGGACTGTTCTTC.

This sequence joins TRBV24-1 and TRBJ2-4; tentatively, D is TRBD1 (5 bases). The CDR3 runs 14 residues. V lost 9 bases to trimming and J lost 0 bases, with 11 bases between them. The germline V gene has CDR1 KGHDR and CDR2 SFDVKD. CDR3 region: CATDSNLAKNIQYF. CDR3 nucleotides: TGTGCCACCGACAGCAATCTAGCCAAAAACATTCAGTACTTC.

This clonotype occurred many times. The V gene is TRBV7-8, the J gene TRBJ2-2; D gene ambiguous. The V end lost 5 bases, the J end lost 6 bases, and 16 bases lay between the germline ends. The germline V gene has CDR1 SGHVS and CDR2 FQNEAQ. This CDR3 has 15 residues. CDR3 nucleotides: TGTGCCAGCAGCCTTAAAGATGACGTCCCCGGGGAGCTGTTTTTT. Protein: CASSLKDDVPGELFF.

A word on this clonotype: This may stem from a read error, because a much larger clone lies one nucleotide away. The genes are TRBV7-9 and TRBJ2-3; D call uncertain. The CDR3 spans 16 residues. Between the trimmed V and J ends, which lost 5 bases and 0 bases, there was a span of 15 bases. Per the germline V gene, CDR1 is SEHNR and CDR2 is FQNEAQ (reference sequence). Written as DNA, the CDR3 is TGTGCCAGCAGCCCGTGGCGAGGAGCTAGCACAGATACGCAGTATTTT. It encodes CASSPWRGASTDTQYF.

The CDR3 DNA reads as TGTGCCAGCAGCTTGGGTCCCAGCAATCAGCCCCAGCATTTT. Its translation: CASSLGPSNQPQHF. This sequence joins TRBV5-6 and TRBJ1-5, with D uncertain. V lost 0 bases, J lost 1 base, and 5 bases lay in between. Looked up from germline, CDR1 is SGHDT and CDR2 is YYEEEE. The CDR3 loop spans 14 amino acids.

In this sample, this clonotype turned up many times. The chain recombines TRBV6-6 with TRBJ2-3; D is perhaps TRBD2 (6 bases). The CDR3 is 16 amino acids. V was trimmed by 5 bases and J by 0 bases, leaving 15 bases between them. Looked up from germline, CDR1 is MNHNY and CDR2 is SVGAGI (reference sequence). CDR3 loop: CASSRTRDSSTDTQYF. CDR3 sequence (DNA): TGTGCCAGCAGTAGAACCAGGGACTCTAGCACAGATACGCAGTATTTT.

This clonotype showed up many times. V and J are TRBV12-5 and TRBJ2-1, with D possibly being TRBD1 or TRBD2 (5 bases each). This CDR3 has 15 residues. V shed 5 bases and J shed 2 bases, with 13 bases lying between them. Germline loops: CDR1 LGHNT, CDR2 FRNRAP. CDR3 coding DNA: TGTGCTAGTGGTCACCCGGGACCAGCCTACAATGAGCAGTTCTTC. Amino acids: CASGHPGPAYNEQFF. Looking up the rest from reference TRBV12-5 and TRBJ2-1 gives the full variable domain: DARVTQTPRHKVTEMGQEVTMRCQPILGHNTVFWYRQTMMQGLELLAYFRNRAPLDDSGMPKDRFSAEMPDATLATLKIQPSEPRDSAVYFCASGHPGPAYNEQFFGPGTRLTVL.

This clonotype was observed many times. This chain connects TRBV2 to TRBJ2-1, with a possible D match to TRBD2 (5 bases). V was cut by 7 bases and J by 6 bases, with 16 bases left in between. Germline-derived CDR1 and CDR2 are SNHLY and FYNNEI. This CDR3 spans 14 amino acids. The CDR3 nucleotides are TGTGCCAGCAACTTACTAGGGCCCCGCAATGAGCAGTTCTTC. Protein: CASNLLGPRNEQFF.